This is a list of T cell receptor beta chains from one sample in a study of beta chain features in type 1 diabetes. The table came from immunoSEQ multiplex PCR; TCRdb's copy has only in-frame clones and leaves some out. This repertoire shows 100,000 to 150,000 clones, roughly 17% found once; its top ten account for 2% to 3%. Sequenced input: central memory CD4+ T cells from blood. These receptors were obtained from a man between 18 and 29 years old with type 1 diabetes. Each CDR3 is given with its conserved first and last residue. A D gene is named only where the DNA matches it firmly. Expanded clones are given a class, and other clones once, few, many or no size at all.

cdr3_length,j_call,d_call,clone_size,v_call,cdr3_aa,cdr3_nt
15,TRBJ2-3,-,few,TRBV2,CASSVSAASTDTQYF,TGTGCCAGCAGTGTGTCGGCAGCTAGCACAGATACGCAGTATTTT
14,TRBJ2-6,-,-,TRBV18,CASSPGSGANVLTF,TGTGCCAGCTCACCGGGCTCTGGGGCCAACGTCCTGACTTTC
15,TRBJ2-1,-,-,TRBV25-1,CASSELDRNYNEQFF,TGTGCCAGCAGTGAATTAGACAGAAACTACAATGAGCAGTTCTTC
13,TRBJ2-1,-,many,TRBV5-1,CASSLDPYNEQFF,TGCGCCAGCAGCTTGGACCCGTACAATGAGCAGTTCTTC
16,TRBJ1-2,TRBD1,few,TRBV25-1,CASSGHRDRGLYGYTF,TGTGCCAGCAGTGGACACCGGGACAGGGGGCTCTATGGCTACACCTTC
13,TRBJ2-1,-,-,TRBV27,CASSQTAYNEQFF,TGTGCCAGCAGTCAGACAGCTTACAATGAGCAGTTCTTC
16,TRBJ2-5,TRBD2,-,TRBV4-1,CASSQTGTSGDQTQYF,TGTGCCAGCAGCCAAACCGGGACTAGCGGGGATCAGACCCAGTACTTC
14,TRBJ2-7,-,few,TRBV7-6,CASTRTANSYEQYF,TGTGCCAGCACCCGGACGGCTAACTCCTACGAGCAGTACTTC
13,TRBJ1-1,-,few,TRBV2,CASSVGSGTEAFF,TGTGCCAGCAGTGTAGGCAGTGGCACTGAAGCTTTCTTT
14,TRBJ2-1,TRBD2,few,TRBV5-5,CASNFQTSGSSPFF,TGTGCCAGTAACTTCCAGACTAGCGGGAGTTCCCCGTTCTTC
16,TRBJ2-7,TRBD1,-,TRBV4-3,CASSQGTGTGGYEQYF,TGCGCCAGCAGCCAAGGAACCGGGACAGGGGGCTACGAGCAGTACTTC
12,TRBJ2-5,-,medium-sized,TRBV5-4,CASSRTEETQYF,TGTGCCAGCAGCAGGACAGAAGAGACCCAGTACTTC
13,TRBJ2-3,-,-,TRBV30,CAWSVNSRNTQYF,TGTGCCTGGAGTGTAAATAGTAGAAATACGCAGTATTTT
13,TRBJ2-7,-,few,TRBV4-2,CASSQGDSYEQYF,TGTGCCAGCAGCCAAGGCGACTCCTACGAGCAGTACTTC
15,TRBJ1-4,TRBD1,few,TRBV27,CASSFRDRINEKLFF,TGTGCCAGCAGTTTCCGGGACAGGATTAATGAAAAACTGTTTTTT
13,TRBJ2-7,-,-,TRBV30,CAHSQGYSYEQYF,TGTGCCCACTCCCAAGGGTACTCCTACGAGCAGTACTTC
14,TRBJ2-7,-,-,TRBV18,CASSPNDSSYEQYF,TGTGCCAGCTCACCGAACGACAGCTCCTACGAGCAGTACTTC
13,TRBJ2-5,TRBD1,-,TRBV2,CASSMTGAETQYF,TGTGCCAGCAGTATGACAGGGGCGGAGACCCAGTACTTC
15,TRBJ1-1,TRBD1,few,TRBV4-1,CASSQTGTGSPEAFF,TGCGCCAGCAGCCAGACCGGGACAGGGAGTCCTGAAGCTTTCTTT
13,TRBJ1-2,-,-,TRBV7-2,CASSLWSNYGYTF,TGTGCCAGCAGCTTGTGGTCCAACTATGGCTACACCTTC
15,TRBJ2-2,TRBD2,-,TRBV5-1,CASSPGLASTGELFF,TGCGCCAGCAGCCCCGGACTAGCGTCCACCGGGGAGCTGTTTTTT
14,TRBJ1-6,-,few,TRBV7-9,CASSLESGYSPLHF,TGTGCCAGCAGCTTAGAGTCGGGGTATTCACCCCTCCACTTT
14,TRBJ2-1,-,few,TRBV4-1,CASSQTQGYNEQFF,TGCGCCAGCAGCCAGACACAGGGATACAATGAGCAGTTCTTC
16,TRBJ2-1,TRBD2,-,TRBV2,CASNPGLAGGRSEQFF,TGTGCCAGCAACCCCGGACTAGCGGGGGGGCGAAGTGAGCAGTTCTTC
14,TRBJ2-5,-,many,TRBV15,CATSPVVGGETQYF,TGTGCCACCTCACCCGTAGTGGGGGGAGAGACCCAGTACTTC
12,TRBJ2-7,TRBD1,few,TRBV29-1,CSVGDRGREQYF,TGCAGCGTTGGGGACAGGGGAAGGGAGCAGTACTTC
14,TRBJ1-1,TRBD1,-,TRBV29-1,CSVTGQGMNTEAFF,TGCAGCGTGACGGGACAGGGAATGAACACTGAAGCTTTCTTT
15,TRBJ2-5,-,many,TRBV7-9,CASSYRAGLQETQYF,TGTGCCAGCAGTTACAGGGCCGGACTCCAAGAGACCCAGTACTTC
16,TRBJ2-1,-,-,TRBV4-3,CASSQPGGGNYNEQFF,TGCGCCAGCAGCCAACCCGGAGGGGGCAATTACAATGAGCAGTTCTTC